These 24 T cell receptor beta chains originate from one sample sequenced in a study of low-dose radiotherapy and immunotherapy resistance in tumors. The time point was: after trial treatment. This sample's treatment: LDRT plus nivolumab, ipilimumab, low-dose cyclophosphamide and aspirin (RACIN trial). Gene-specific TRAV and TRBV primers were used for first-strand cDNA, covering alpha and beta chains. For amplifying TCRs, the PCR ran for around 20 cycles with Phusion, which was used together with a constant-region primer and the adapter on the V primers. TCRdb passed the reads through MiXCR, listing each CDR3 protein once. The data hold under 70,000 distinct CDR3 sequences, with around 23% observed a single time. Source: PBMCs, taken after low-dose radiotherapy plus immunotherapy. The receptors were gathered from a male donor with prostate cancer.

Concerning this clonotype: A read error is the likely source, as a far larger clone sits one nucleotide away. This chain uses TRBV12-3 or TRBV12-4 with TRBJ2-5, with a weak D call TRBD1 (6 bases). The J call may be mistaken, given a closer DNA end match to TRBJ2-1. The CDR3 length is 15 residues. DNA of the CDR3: TGTGCCAGCAGTTCAGGGGACGCAATCTACAATGAGCAGTTCTTC. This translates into CASSSGDAIYNEQFF.

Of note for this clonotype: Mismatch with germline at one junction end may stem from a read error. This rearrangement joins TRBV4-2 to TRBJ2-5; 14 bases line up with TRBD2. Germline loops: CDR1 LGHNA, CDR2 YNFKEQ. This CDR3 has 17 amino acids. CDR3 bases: TGTGCCAGCATCCAAGAGACTAGCGGGGGGGCACCCGGGACCCAGTACTTC. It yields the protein CASIQETSGGAPGTQYF.

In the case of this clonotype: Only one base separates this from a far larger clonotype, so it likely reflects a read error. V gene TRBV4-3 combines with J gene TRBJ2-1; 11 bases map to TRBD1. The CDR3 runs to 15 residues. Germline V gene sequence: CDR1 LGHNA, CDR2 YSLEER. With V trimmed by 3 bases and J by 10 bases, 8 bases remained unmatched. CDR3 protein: CASSQRTGGQYEQFF. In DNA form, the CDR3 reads TGCGCCAGCAGCCAGAGGACAGGGGGCCAGTACGAGCAGTTCTTC.

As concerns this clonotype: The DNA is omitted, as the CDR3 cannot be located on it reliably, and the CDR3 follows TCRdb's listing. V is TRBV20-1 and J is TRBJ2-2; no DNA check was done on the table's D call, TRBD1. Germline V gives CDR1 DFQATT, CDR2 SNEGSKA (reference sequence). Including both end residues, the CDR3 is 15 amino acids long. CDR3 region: CSARVPRVTGELFFF.

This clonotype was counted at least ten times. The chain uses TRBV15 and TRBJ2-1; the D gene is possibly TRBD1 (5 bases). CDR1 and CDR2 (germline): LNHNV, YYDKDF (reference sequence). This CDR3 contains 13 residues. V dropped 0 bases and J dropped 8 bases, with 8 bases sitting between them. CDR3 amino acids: CATSRDGRDEQFF. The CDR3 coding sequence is TGTGCCACCAGCAGAGATGGCAGGGATGAGCAGTTCTTC.

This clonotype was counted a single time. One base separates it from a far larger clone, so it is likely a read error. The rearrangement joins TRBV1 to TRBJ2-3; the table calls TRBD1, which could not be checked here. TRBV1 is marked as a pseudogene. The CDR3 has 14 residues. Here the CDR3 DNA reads TGCGCCAGCAGGACAGCTACTAGCACAGATACGCAGTATTTT. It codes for CASRTATSTDTQYF.

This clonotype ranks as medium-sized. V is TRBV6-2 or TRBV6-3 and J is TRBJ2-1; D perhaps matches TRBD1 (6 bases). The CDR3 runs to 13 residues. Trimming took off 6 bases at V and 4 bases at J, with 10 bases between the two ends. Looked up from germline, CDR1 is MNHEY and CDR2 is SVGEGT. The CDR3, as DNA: TGTGCCAGCAGATTTGGACAGTACAATGAGCAGTTCTTC. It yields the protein CASRFGQYNEQFF.

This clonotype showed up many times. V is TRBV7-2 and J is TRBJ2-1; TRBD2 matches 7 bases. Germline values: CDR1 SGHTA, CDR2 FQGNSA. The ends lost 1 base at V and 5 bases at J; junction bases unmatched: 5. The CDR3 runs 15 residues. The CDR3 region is CASSLERGSHNEQFF. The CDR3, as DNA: TGTGCCAGCAGCTTAGAGCGGGGTTCTCACAATGAGCAGTTCTTC.

CDR3 sequence (DNA): TGTGCCAGCAGCTGGGGACAGCCCTACGAGCAGTACTTC. Translation gives CASSWGQPYEQYF. The rearrangement links TRBV6-2 or TRBV6-3 to TRBJ2-7; 7 nucleotides match TRBD1. V gave up 6 bases and J gave up 2 bases; unmatched junction bases: 4. CDR3 length: 13 amino acids. Germline V CDR1 and CDR2: MNHEY, SVGEGT.

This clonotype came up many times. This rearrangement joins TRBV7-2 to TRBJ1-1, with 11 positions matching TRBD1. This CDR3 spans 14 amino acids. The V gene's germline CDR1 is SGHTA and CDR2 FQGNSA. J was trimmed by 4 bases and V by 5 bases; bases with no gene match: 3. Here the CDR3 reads CASSTGQGGTEAFF. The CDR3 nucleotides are TGTGCCAGCAGCACGGGACAGGGGGGCACTGAAGCTTTCTTT.

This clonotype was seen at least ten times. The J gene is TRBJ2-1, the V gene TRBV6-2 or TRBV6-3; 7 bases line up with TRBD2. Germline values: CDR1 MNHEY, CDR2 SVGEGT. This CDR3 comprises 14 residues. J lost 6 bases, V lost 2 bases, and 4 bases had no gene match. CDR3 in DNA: TGTGCCAGCAGTTACGTTCCTAGCGGCAATGAGCAGTTCTTC. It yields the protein CASSYVPSGNEQFF.

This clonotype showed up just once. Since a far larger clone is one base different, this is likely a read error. Here the CDR3 DNA reads TGTGCCAGCAGCCCAAGGGCTCTGTTTGGGAAAGAGACCCAGTTCTTC. Protein product: CASSPRALFGKETQFF. V usage is TRBV3-1 and J usage is TRBJ2-1; D unclear. This CDR3 has 16 amino acids. Germline values: CDR1 LGHDT, CDR2 YNNKEL (reference sequence). V was clipped by 4 bases and J by 13 bases, with 26 bases between them.

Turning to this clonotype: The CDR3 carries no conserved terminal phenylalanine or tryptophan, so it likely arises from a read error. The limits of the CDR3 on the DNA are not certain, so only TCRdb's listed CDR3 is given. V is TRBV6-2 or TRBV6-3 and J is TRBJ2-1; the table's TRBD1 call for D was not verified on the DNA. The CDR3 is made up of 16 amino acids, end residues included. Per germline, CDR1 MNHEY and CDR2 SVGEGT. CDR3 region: CARTNPAGQGASYDPG.

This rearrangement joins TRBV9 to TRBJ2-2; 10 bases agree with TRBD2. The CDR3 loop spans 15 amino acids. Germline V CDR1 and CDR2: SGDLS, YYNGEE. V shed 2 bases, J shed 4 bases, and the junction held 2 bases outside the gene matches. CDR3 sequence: CASSVRTSGTGELFF. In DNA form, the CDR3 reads TGTGCCAGCAGCGTCAGGACTAGCGGCACCGGGGAGCTGTTTTTT. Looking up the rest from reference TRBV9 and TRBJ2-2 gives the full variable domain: DSGVTQTPKHLITATGQRVTLRCSPRSGDLSVYWYQQSLDQGLQFLIQYYNGEERAKGNILERFSAQQFPDLHSELNLSSLELGDSALYFCASSVRTSGTGELFFGEGSRLTVL.

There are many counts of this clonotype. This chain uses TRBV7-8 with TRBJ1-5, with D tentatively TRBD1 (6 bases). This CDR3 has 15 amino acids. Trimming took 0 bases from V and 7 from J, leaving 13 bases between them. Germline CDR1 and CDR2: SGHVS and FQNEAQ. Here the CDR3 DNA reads TGTGCCAGCAGCTTAGCGCTGAGGGGGGACCAGCCCCAGCATTTT. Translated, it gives CASSLALRGDQPQHF.

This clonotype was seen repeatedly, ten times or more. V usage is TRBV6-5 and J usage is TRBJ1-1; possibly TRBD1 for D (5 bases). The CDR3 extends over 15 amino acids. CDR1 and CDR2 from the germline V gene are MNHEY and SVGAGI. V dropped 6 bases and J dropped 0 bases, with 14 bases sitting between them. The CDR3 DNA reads TGTGCCAGCAGACCCGGGGCTGCTATGAACACTGAAGCTTTCTTT. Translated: CASRPGAAMNTEAFF.

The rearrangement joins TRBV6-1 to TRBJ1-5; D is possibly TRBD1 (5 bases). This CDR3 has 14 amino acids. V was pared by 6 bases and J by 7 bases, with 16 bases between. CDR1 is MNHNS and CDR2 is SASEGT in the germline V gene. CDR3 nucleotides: TGTGCCAGCAGACTTGGGGGGATGGGGCAGCCCCAGCATTTT. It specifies CASRLGGMGQPQHF.

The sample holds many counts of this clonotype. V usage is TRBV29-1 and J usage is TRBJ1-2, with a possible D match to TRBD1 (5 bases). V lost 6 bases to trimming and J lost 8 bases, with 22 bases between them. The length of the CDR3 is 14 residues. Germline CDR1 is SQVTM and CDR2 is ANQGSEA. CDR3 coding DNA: TGCAGCGTCGGGGGTGGTGTATCTGGACCCGGCTACACCTTC. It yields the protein CSVGGGVSGPGYTF. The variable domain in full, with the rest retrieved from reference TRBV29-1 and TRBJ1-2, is SAVISQKPSRDICQRGTSLTIQCQVDSQVTMMFWYRQQPGQSLTLIATANQGSEATYESGFVIDKFPISRPNLTFSTLTVSNMSPEDSSIYLCSVGGGVSGPGYTFGSGTRLTVV.

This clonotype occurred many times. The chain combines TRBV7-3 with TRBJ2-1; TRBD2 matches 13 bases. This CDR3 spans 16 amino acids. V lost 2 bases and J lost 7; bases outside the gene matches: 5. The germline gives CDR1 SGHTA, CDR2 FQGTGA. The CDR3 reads CASSLPGLAGANEQFF. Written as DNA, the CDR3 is TGTGCCAGCAGCTTACCCGGACTAGCGGGAGCTAATGAGCAGTTCTTC.

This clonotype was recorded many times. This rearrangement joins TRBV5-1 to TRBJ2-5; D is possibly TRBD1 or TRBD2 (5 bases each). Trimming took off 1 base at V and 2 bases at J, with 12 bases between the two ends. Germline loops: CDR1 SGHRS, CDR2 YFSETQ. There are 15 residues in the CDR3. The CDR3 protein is CASSLNGDGQETQYF. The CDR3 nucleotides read TGCGCCAGCAGCTTGAATGGGGACGGTCAAGAGACCCAGTACTTC.

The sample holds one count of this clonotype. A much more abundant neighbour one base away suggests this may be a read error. DNA for the CDR3: TGTGCCACCAGTGAAAAACTAGCGGGGGGCAATGAGCAGTACTTC. This sequence encodes CATSEKLAGGNEQYF. This chain joins TRBV24-1 and TRBJ2-7; 12 bases agree with TRBD2. V shed 4 bases, J shed 7 bases, and the junction held 7 bases outside the gene matches. The CDR3 spans 15 residues. CDR1 and CDR2 (germline): KGHDR, SFDVKD.

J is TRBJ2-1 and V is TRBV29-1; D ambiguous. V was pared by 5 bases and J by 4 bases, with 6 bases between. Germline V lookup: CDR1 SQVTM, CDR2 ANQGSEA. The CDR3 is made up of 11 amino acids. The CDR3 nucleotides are TGCAGCGTTACTGGTTACAATGAGCAGTTCTTC. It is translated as CSVTGYNEQFF.

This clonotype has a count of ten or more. The CDR3 sequence: CASRNDRTGETQYF. As DNA, the CDR3 is TGTGCCAGCAGAAACGACAGGACGGGAGAGACCCAGTACTTC. The V call is TRBV28, the J call TRBJ2-5, with a weak D call TRBD1 (6 bases). This CDR3 region has 14 residues. Between the trimmed V and J ends, which lost 6 bases and 4 bases, there was a span of 15 bases. Germline V lookup: CDR1 MDHEN, CDR2 SYDVKM.

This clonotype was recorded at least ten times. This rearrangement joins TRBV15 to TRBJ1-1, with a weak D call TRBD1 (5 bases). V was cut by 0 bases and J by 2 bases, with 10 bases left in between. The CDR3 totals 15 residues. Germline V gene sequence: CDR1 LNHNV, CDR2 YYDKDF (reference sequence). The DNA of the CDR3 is TGTGCCACCAGCAGAGATTACGGGGGAAACACTGAAGCTTTCTTT. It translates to CATSRDYGGNTEAFF.